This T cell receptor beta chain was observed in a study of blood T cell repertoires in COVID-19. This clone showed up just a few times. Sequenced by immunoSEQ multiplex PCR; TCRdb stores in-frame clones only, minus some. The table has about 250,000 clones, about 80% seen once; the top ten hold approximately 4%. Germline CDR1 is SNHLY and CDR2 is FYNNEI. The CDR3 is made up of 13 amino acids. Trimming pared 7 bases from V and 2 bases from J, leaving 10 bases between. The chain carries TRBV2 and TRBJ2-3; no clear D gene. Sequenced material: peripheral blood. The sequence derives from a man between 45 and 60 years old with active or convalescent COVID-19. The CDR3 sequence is CASNGAPTDTQYF. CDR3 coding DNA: TGTGCCAGCAACGGTGCGCCCACAGATACGCAGTATTTT.